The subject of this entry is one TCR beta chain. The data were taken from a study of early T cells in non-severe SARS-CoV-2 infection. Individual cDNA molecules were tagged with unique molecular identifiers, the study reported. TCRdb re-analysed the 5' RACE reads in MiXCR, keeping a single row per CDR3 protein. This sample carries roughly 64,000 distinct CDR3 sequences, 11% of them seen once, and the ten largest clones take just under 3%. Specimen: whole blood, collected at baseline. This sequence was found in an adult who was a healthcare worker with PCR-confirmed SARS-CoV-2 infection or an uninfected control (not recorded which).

DNA of the CDR3: TGTGCCACCAGCAGAGATTGGACAAGGAGACAAGAGACCCAGTACTTC. It yields the protein CATSRDWTRRQETQYF. The V call is TRBV15, the J call TRBJ2-5, with a weak D call TRBD1 (5 bases). CDR1 LNHNV and CDR2 YYDKDF come from the germline V gene (reference sequence). V was clipped by 0 bases and J by 2 bases, with 13 bases between them. The CDR3 has 16 residues.